These T cell receptor beta chains were read from a single sample in a study of cytomegalovirus exposure and HLA in healthy donors. Generated by immunoSEQ multiplex PCR, the TCRdb table keeps only in-frame clones and is missing some. The sample has roughly 120,000 clones, nearly 70% seen once. Material: PBMCs. These receptors came from a woman aged 70-85 years in good health and CMV-seropositive. The CDR3 runs from the conserved cysteine through the conserved F or W. Each record gives: V gene, clone size, J gene, CDR3 protein. Some rows mark clone size as missing; the rest say once, few, many or name a class of expanded clone.

TRBV2,NA,TRBJ1-2,CASRDSYGYTF
TRBV6-5,NA,TRBJ1-5,CASSVQGWGPQHF
TRBV10-1,NA,TRBJ1-1,CASSRVANTEAFF
TRBV15,once,TRBJ1-1,CATSRAPATPNTEAFF
TRBV5-1,NA,TRBJ1-2,CASSLGGGQASGGYTF
TRBV4-3,NA,TRBJ1-2,CASSQGGQGWDGYTF
TRBV27,NA,TRBJ2-2,CASSTRQGAGELFF
TRBV21-1,NA,TRBJ2-6,CASSKWDFGANVLTF
TRBV25-1,few,TRBJ2-5,CASRLTGQETQYF
TRBV4-2,NA,TRBJ2-5,CASSQEREETQYF
TRBV30,NA,TRBJ2-4,CAWSFPWTGLAKNIQYF
TRBV19,NA,TRBJ2-6,CASSTGQGTSGANVLTF
TRBV7-9,NA,TRBJ1-4,CASSLQGDSNEKLFF
TRBV7-9,NA,TRBJ1-2,CASSLDFGSRVNYGYTF
TRBV5-1,NA,TRBJ1-1,CASSLAGELGAFF
TRBV30,few,TRBJ1-2,CAIQQAYGYTF
TRBV11-1,NA,TRBJ2-7,CASSKDAGGREQYF
TRBV5-1,NA,TRBJ1-4,CASSSGQGYEKLFF
TRBV19,NA,TRBJ1-1,CARGGDGTEAFF
TRBV19,NA,TRBJ1-2,CASSIPGNYGYTF
TRBV7-8,NA,TRBJ1-2,CASSHGGTGTGYGYTF
TRBV7-8,NA,TRBJ2-2,CASRTTGANTGELFF
TRBV7-2,NA,TRBJ2-1,CASSRQGNNEQFF
TRBV7-8,NA,TRBJ1-1,CASSSRLRRGMNTEAFF
TRBV5-4,NA,TRBJ1-1,CASSPDRAGLNTEAFF
TRBV2,NA,TRBJ2-6,CASSQTGVGANVLTF
TRBV18,NA,TRBJ2-5,CASSRQKETQYF
TRBV15,NA,TRBJ2-1,CATSRDGRTHNEQFF
TRBV6-6,NA,TRBJ2-7,CASSYGTGAYEQYF
TRBV11-1,NA,TRBJ1-1,CASSSRDRGNTEAFF
TRBV7-2,NA,TRBJ2-2,CASSPDLGELFF
TRBV19,NA,TRBJ1-1,CASSQDRLNTEAFF
TRBV18,once,TRBJ1-4,CASSRTGVGGLNEKLFF
TRBV2,NA,TRBJ2-3,CASSPPGRLVPDTQYF
TRBV23-1,NA,TRBJ2-1,CASSGPWGHDNEQFF
TRBV19,NA,TRBJ1-1,CASGDRVVNTEAFF
TRBV29-1,NA,TRBJ1-1,CSVEGRGQRDTEAFF
TRBV7-2,NA,TRBJ2-5,CASSIQGGSQETQYF
TRBV11-2,NA,TRBJ2-5,CASSLLAGGLGTQYF
TRBV10-3,NA,TRBJ1-2,CAISGQGEPYGYTF
TRBV6-1,once,TRBJ2-1,CASKLAGGPYNEQFF
TRBV7-2,NA,TRBJ2-3,CASNLGRGGLDTQYF
TRBV11-2,NA,TRBJ2-4,CASSSGGNIQYF
TRBV5-6,NA,TRBJ1-5,CASSRTYNQPQHF
TRBV5-1,NA,TRBJ1-1,CASNGEVNTEAFF
TRBV5-6,NA,TRBJ2-3,CASSRLAATQYF
TRBV6-4,NA,TRBJ1-1,CASSVVRGGYTEAFF
TRBV30,NA,TRBJ2-7,CAWNRQGANYEQYF
TRBV7-2,NA,TRBJ2-2,CASSLAAGTGELFF
TRBV30,few,TRBJ1-3,CAWSASGNTIYF
TRBV30,NA,TRBJ2-5,CAWSVLEGETQYF
TRBV12-5,NA,TRBJ2-6,CASGLSLGGSGANVLTF
TRBV4-2,NA,TRBJ1-1,CASSQDYRGREAFF
TRBV6-5,NA,TRBJ2-7,CASSLRDSYEQYF
TRBV6-5,NA,TRBJ1-1,CASSYGGGSGTEAFF
TRBV5-1,NA,TRBJ1-2,CASSLGQGAPGYGYTF
TRBV4-2,few,TRBJ1-5,CASSQEANQPQHF
TRBV5-6,NA,TRBJ2-5,CASSKDRGLLETQYF